This TCR beta chain was sequenced for a study of cytomegalovirus exposure and HLA in healthy donors. Study observations and caveats: Per published reports, the classifier diagnosed cytomegalovirus status with high specificity and sensitivity. Some TCR beta chains (around 180 of them) were listed as cytomegalovirus-associated.

CDR1 SQVTM and CDR2 ANQGSEA come from the germline V gene. Between the trimmed V and J ends, which lost 6 bases and 4 bases, there was a span of 23 bases. The CDR3 extends over 16 amino acids. With regard to this clone: Its antigen is not known.

The assay was immunoSEQ multiplex PCR, and TCRdb's table has in-frame clones only and misses some. The sample consists of about 160,000 clones, around four fifths of them appearing once. The receptor was derived from a man younger than 45 in good health and CMV-seropositive. The V call is TRBV29-1, the J call TRBJ2-3; D not certain. The source material was PBMCs. CDR3 in amino acids: CSVSPDLPITSDTQYF. Here the CDR3 DNA reads TGCAGCGTGAGCCCCGACTTGCCTATAACCTCAGATACGCAGTATTTT.